This T cell receptor beta chain came from a study of T cell responses to AZD1222 COVID-19 vaccine. Per germline, CDR1 LGHNA and CDR2 YSLEER. The V end was cut by 0 bases, the J end by 3 bases, with 3 bases between. This CDR3 spans 13 amino acids. TCRdb keeps only in-frame clones here, not all; method: immunoSEQ multiplex PCR. The top ten clones hold 1.9% of a sample with some 190,000 clones, 80% to 95% of them seen once. Sequencing was performed on peripheral blood, taken 28 days after the second AZD1222 dose. This TCR was sampled from an adult who received the AZD1222 COVID-19 vaccine. V gene TRBV4-3 combines with J gene TRBJ1-5; D gene ambiguous. Here the CDR3 reads CASSQELNQPQHF. In nucleotides, the CDR3 is TGCGCCAGCAGCCAAGAACTCAATCAGCCCCAGCATTTT.